The 15 T cell receptor beta chains in this list originate from one sample, sequenced in a study of T cell responses to AZD1222 COVID-19 vaccine (dated by TCRdb to about 2021). Libraries came from the immunoSEQ multiplex PCR assay. The table comes from immuneACCESS by way of TCRdb, which keeps in-frame sequences with V and J called. Part of the clones is missing from these tables; in studies checked, under half for an unresolved V gene and the rest for unknown reasons. Recorded for this sample are around 150,000 clones; around 90% of them occurred a single time. Roughly 6% of the sample is held by the ten biggest clonotypes. The time point label on this specimen signifies: about 28 days (+/-7) after the second vaccine dose. This specimen was peripheral blood, taken 28 days after the second AZD1222 dose. These receptors all stem from an adult who received the AZD1222 COVID-19 vaccine.

The chain employs TRBV2 and TRBJ1-5; D gene unclear. V lost 7 bases to trimming and J lost 4 bases, with 20 bases between them. The CDR3 runs 16 residues. Per the germline V gene, CDR1 is SNHLY and CDR2 is FYNNEI. The CDR3 spells CASNRDGTSFNQPQHF. In nucleotides, the CDR3 is TGTGCCAGCAATAGGGATGGAACATCTTTTAATCAGCCCCAGCATTTT. Drawing the rest from reference TRBV2 and TRBJ1-5, the complete variable domain is EPEVTQTPSHQVTQMGQEVILRCVPISNHLYFYWYRQILGQKVEFLVSFYNNEISEKSEIFDDQFSVERPDGSNFTLKIRSTKLEDSAMYFCASNRDGTSFNQPQHFGDGTRLSIL.

The chain employs TRBV6-9 and TRBJ1-2; TRBD1 matches 7 bases. The CDR3 has 16 amino acids. J gave up 8 bases and V 6 bases, and 18 bases lay outside the gene matches. Germline V CDR1 and CDR2: MNHGY, SVAAGI. CDR3 bases: TGTGCCAGCAGGGACAGGAGCATCGGCGGAACTAGGGGCTACACCTTC. Translated: CASRDRSIGGTRGYTF.

The rearrangement joins TRBV19 to TRBJ1-1; 7 positions match TRBD1. CDR1 is LNHDA, CDR2 SQIVND, per germline (reference sequence). The CDR3 totals 13 residues. J was trimmed by 0 bases and V by 5 bases; bases with no gene match: 0. The CDR3 DNA follows: TGTGCCAGTAGTGACAGGGTGAACACTGAAGCTTTCTTT. The encoded protein is CASSDRVNTEAFF.

V is TRBV11-2 and J is TRBJ2-5, with D tentatively TRBD2 (6 bases). From germline, CDR1 is SGHAT and CDR2 FQNNGV. The CDR3 consists of 16 residues. V dropped 5 bases and J dropped 1 base, with 17 bases sitting between them. In DNA form, the CDR3 reads TGTGCCAGCAGCCTTAGCGGAAATCCACGCCAAGAGACCCAGTACTTC. The encoded protein is CASSLSGNPRQETQYF.

At least ten counts were recorded for this clone. The chain joins TRBV6-6 to TRBJ2-2; D gene uncertain. The germline V and J ends were trimmed by 2 bases and 8 bases, with 3 bases remaining between them. The germline gives CDR1 MNHNY, CDR2 SVGAGI (reference sequence). The CDR3 spans 11 residues. The CDR3 loop reads CASSYPGELFF. The CDR3 coding sequence is TGTGCCAGCAGTTACCCTGGGGAGCTGTTTTTT.

This rearrangement joins TRBV5-1 to TRBJ2-1; TRBD1 agrees at 11 bases. The CDR3 has 20 residues. CDR1 is SGHRS and CDR2 is YFSETQ in the germline V gene. The trim removed 3 bases at V and 5 bases at J, leaving 19 bases unmatched. The CDR3 DNA sequence: TGCGCCAGCAGCTCCTACGGGACAGGGAACCGGGACAGGGGGAACAATGAGCAGTTCTTC. This codes for CASSSYGTGNRDRGNNEQFF. Variable domain in full (rest from reference TRBV5-1 and TRBJ2-1): KAGVTQTPRYLIKTRGQQVTLSCSPISGHRSVSWYQQTPGQGLQFLFEYFSETQRNKGNFPGRFSGRQFSNSRSEMNVSTLELGDSALYLCASSSYGTGNRDRGNNEQFFGPGTRLTVL.

In its sample, this clone was seen a few times. The rearrangement joins TRBV12-3 or TRBV12-4 to TRBJ1-2; unclear D gene. With 1 base removed from V and 7 bases from J, the gap between germline ends came to 7 bases. The length of the CDR3 is 12 residues. The CDR3 DNA follows: TGTGCCAGCAGTTTAGACAACCGTGGCTACACCTTC. Protein sequence: CASSLDNRGYTF.

The J gene is TRBJ2-1, the V gene TRBV5-1, with D possibly TRBD2 on 5 matching bases. Trimming cost V 3 bases and J 5 bases, with 6 bases left between them. CDR1 and CDR2 (germline): SGHRS, YFSETQ. The CDR3 is made up of 12 amino acids. The CDR3 DNA follows: TGCGCCAGCAGCTCCGGGGACAATGAGCAGTTCTTC. Amino acid sequence: CASSSGDNEQFF.

This chain uses TRBV28 with TRBJ2-3; 7 nucleotides align to TRBD2. Germline assignment: CDR1 MDHEN and CDR2 SYDVKM. The CDR3 length is 17 residues. Trimming took 6 bases from V and 4 from J; bases not matched to a gene: 16. The CDR3 spells CASRPAGKSKVADTQYF. CDR3 DNA sequence: TGTGCCAGCAGACCAGCGGGAAAAAGTAAGGTGGCAGATACGCAGTATTTT.

This chain joins TRBV3-1 (or the pseudogene TRBV3-2) and TRBJ1-2; D is perhaps TRBD1 (5 bases). CDR3 size: 14 residues. Per germline, CDR1 LGHDT and CDR2 YNNKEL (reference sequence). The germline V and J ends were trimmed by 0 bases and 4 bases, with 9 bases remaining between them. The CDR3 DNA follows: TGTGCCAGCAGCCAAGATGCGGGGGTCTATGGCTACACCTTC. Translating gives CASSQDAGVYGYTF.

This clone was recorded only once. J is TRBJ2-2 and V is TRBV5-8; D could derive from TRBD1 or TRBD2 (6 bases each). Trimming pared 4 bases from V and 8 bases from J, leaving 15 bases between. The CDR3 has 14 amino acids. CDR1 is SGHTS, CDR2 YDEGEE, per germline. This CDR3 reads CASSTGTGRGELFF. DNA of the CDR3: TGTGCCAGCAGCACAGGGACTGGTAGAGGGGAGCTGTTTTTT.

This chain connects TRBV5-6 to TRBJ1-6, with a weak D call TRBD1 (6 bases). Germline V gene lookup returns CDR1 SGHDT and CDR2 YYEEEE. The CDR3 has 16 amino acids. V lost 3 bases and J lost 0, with 10 bases in between. The CDR3 sequence: CASSSDSFSYNSPLHF. As DNA, the CDR3 is TGTGCCAGCAGCTCGGACAGCTTCTCCTATAATTCACCCCTCCACTTT.

The chain has TRBV7-9 and TRBJ1-2; D uncertain. Trimming removed 1 base at V and 5 bases at J, with 11 bases between. This CDR3 is 14 amino acids long. Germline CDR1 reads SEHNR; CDR2 reads FQNEAQ (reference sequence). CDR3 sequence (DNA): TGTGCCAGCAGCTTAGTTGTAGGAGGGTATGGCTACACCTTC. Protein sequence: CASSLVVGGYGYTF.

The sample holds one count of this clone. The genes are TRBV5-6 and TRBJ1-2, with D uncertain. Germline V lookup: CDR1 SGHDT, CDR2 YYEEEE. V was cut by 0 bases and J by 3 bases, with 12 bases left in between. The length of the CDR3 is 15 residues. CDR3 DNA sequence: TGTGCCAGCAGCTTGGTAGGCAGACCGGACTATGGCTACACCTTC. This translates into CASSLVGRPDYGYTF.

This clone was picked up one time. This chain joins TRBV20-1 and TRBJ2-7, with a tentative D call TRBD1 (5 bases). CDR1 and CDR2 (germline): DFQATT, SNEGSKA (reference sequence). V lost 5 bases, J lost 2 bases, and 7 bases lay in between. This CDR3 spans 11 amino acids. CDR3 in amino acids: CSAQGTYEQYF. Written as DNA, the CDR3 is TGCAGTGCTCAGGGAACCTACGAGCAGTACTTC.